This T cell receptor beta chain derives from a study of response to subunit inactivated influenza vaccine (dated by TCRdb to between 2017 and 2018). In terms of the full investigation: Deep quantitative T cell receptor repertoire profiling was used in the study to track responses to a trivalent subunit inactivated influenza vaccine.

Only a few counts were recorded for this clonotype. Its antigen is currently not known. No clone much larger than this one lies a single base away; base qualities are absent. CDR1 and CDR2 (LGHNA, YSLEER) derive from the germline V gene. The CDR3 runs 15 residues from the cysteine to the phenylalanine. Only the CDR3 DNA is retained, 45 bases long and in frame from the first base. The V end gives up 0 bases and the J end 7 bases, leaving 6 bases in the junction not matched to a gene. Libraries were constructed by RT-PCR. Sequencing was carried out with an Illumina HiSeq 2500. Using fastp at Q25 and MiXCR, TCRdb reprocessed the public reads and kept productive beta chains. One record per CDR3 amino acid sequence lists the most common genes and DNA. The table for this sample lists 610,000 or so distinct CDR3 sequences; about 15% of them were counted only once. The top ten clonotypes cover approximately 10% of the sample.

Findings and caveats that apply to the study as a whole: It was suggested by the authors that each seasonal influenza vaccination may recruit only a limited number of new T cells.

This TCR was sampled from a middle-aged man who received an inactivated influenza vaccine. Donor details come from another sample of the same person, matched by shared clones. The starting material was PBMCs from blood, obtained approximately 13 days after vaccination. The chain links TRBV4-3 with TRBJ1-1; 9 bases in the junction line up with TRBD1. The nucleotides read TGCGCCAGCAGCCAAGATCTGGGGACAGGGCTTGAAGCTTTCTTT. Its amino acids are CASSQDLGTGLEAFF.